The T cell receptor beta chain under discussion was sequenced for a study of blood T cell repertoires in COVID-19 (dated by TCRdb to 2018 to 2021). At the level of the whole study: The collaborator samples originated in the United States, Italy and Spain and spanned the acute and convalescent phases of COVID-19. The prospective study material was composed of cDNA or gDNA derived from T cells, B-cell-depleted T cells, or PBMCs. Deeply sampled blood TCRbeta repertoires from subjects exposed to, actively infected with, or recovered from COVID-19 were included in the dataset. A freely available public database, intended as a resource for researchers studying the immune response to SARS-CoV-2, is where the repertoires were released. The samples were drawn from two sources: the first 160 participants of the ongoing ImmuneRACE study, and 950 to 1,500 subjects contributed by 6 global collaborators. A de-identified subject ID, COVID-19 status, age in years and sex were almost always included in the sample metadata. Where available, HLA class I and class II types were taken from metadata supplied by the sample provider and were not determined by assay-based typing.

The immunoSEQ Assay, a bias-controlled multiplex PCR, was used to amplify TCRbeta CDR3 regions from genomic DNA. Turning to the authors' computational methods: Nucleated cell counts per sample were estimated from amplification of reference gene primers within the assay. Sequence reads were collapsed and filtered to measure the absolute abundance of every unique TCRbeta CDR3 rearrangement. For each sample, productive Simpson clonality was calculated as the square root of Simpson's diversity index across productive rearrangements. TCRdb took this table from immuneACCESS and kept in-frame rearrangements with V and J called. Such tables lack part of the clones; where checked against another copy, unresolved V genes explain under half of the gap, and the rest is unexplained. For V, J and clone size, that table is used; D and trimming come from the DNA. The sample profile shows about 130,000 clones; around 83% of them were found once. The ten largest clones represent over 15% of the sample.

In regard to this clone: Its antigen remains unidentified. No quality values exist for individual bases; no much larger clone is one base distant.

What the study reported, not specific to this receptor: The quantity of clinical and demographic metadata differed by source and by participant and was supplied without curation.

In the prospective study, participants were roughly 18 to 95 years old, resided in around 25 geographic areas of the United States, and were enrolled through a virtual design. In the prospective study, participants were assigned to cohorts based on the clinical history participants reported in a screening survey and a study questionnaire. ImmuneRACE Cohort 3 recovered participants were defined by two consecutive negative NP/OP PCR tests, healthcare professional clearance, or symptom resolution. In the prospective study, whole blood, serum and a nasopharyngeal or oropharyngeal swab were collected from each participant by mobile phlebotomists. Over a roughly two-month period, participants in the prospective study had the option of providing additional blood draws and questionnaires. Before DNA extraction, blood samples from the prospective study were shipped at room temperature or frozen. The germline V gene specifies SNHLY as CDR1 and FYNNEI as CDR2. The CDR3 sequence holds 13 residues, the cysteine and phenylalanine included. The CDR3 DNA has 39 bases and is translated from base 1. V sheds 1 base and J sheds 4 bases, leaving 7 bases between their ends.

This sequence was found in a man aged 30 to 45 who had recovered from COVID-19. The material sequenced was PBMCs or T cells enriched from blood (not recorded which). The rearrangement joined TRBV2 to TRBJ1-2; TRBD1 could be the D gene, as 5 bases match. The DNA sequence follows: TGTGCCAGCAGTGAAGGACAGTTCTATGGCTACACCTTC. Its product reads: CASSEGQFYGYTF.